The 20 T cell receptor beta chains presented below share a single source sample, sequenced in a study of a mutant IDH1 vaccine in newly diagnosed glioma. The protocol was immunoSEQ multiplex PCR, while the TCRdb copy is restricted to in-frame clones and leaves out a portion. The sample yields about 50,000 clones, approximately 76% seen once. Specified time point: week 47, end of study. Alongside topical imiquimod, each dose of vaccine comprised 300 ug of mutant IDH1 20-mer peptide. Antigens of these TCRs are unknown. The source was PBMCs, collected from a glioma patient whose treatment included an IDH1 peptide vaccine. These receptors all come from a woman in her thirties or forties with glioma. Some clones in this sample may be carry-over from other donors' samples.

The chain couples TRBV19 to TRBJ2-1, with D perhaps matching TRBD2 (5 bases). V was shortened by 7 bases and J by 7 bases, with 17 bases between the two germline ends. The CDR3 runs 14 residues. CDR1 is LNHDA and CDR2 is SQIVND in the germline V gene (reference sequence). The CDR3 region has the DNA TGTGCCAGTAAAGGCCAACGGGATTGGAATGAGCAGTTCTTC. Amino acids: CASKGQRDWNEQFF.

V is TRBV6-5 and J is TRBJ2-7, with D uncertain. This CDR3 region has 12 residues. Germline CDR1 reads MNHEY; CDR2 reads SVGAGI. V was shortened by 5 bases and J by 3 bases, with 8 bases between the two germline ends. As DNA, the CDR3 is TGTGCCAGCAGTAAGACCTACTACGAGCAGTACTTC. Translation gives CASSKTYYEQYF.

A remark on this clone: One end of the junction fails to match germline, which may point to a read error. J is TRBJ1-4 and V is TRBV30; D is undetermined. This CDR3 has 12 residues. Germline CDR1 and CDR2: GTSNPN and SVGIG (reference sequence). The chain's CDR3 is CAWSRVDEKLSF. DNA for the CDR3: TGTGCCTGGAGTAGAGTTGACGAAAAACTGTCTTTT.

This clone was detected only once. The J gene is TRBJ1-5, the V gene TRBV23-1, with D perhaps TRBD1 (5 bases). TRBV23-1 is an ORF, and what it does is uncertain. There are 12 residues in the CDR3. Trimming cost V 2 bases and J 7 bases, with 6 bases left between them. CDR3 in DNA: TGCGCCAGCAGTCAAGAGGGGCAGCCCCAGCATTTT. Translated: CASSQEGQPQHF.

J is TRBJ2-1 and V is TRBV5-1; 9 bases map to TRBD1. The V segment lost 2 bases and the J segment 1 base; nucleotides outside the gene matches: 1. The CDR3 loop spans 15 amino acids. Germline CDR1 reads SGHRS; CDR2 reads YFSETQ. CDR3 loop: CASSLQGASYNEQFF. For the CDR3, the DNA is TGCGCCAGCAGCTTACAGGGGGCTTCCTACAATGAGCAGTTCTTC.

This sequence joins TRBV5-8 and TRBJ1-6; D not certain. The germline V gene has CDR1 SGHTS and CDR2 YDEGEE. V lost 1 base to trimming and J lost 5 bases, with 7 bases between them. CDR3 length equals 14 residues. DNA for the CDR3: TGTGCCAGCAGCTTGAGACGGGATAATTCACCCCTCCACTTT. As protein: CASSLRRDNSPLHF.

There are a few counts of this clone. The chain links TRBV30 to TRBJ1-1; D may be TRBD1 (5 bases). This CDR3 has 13 amino acids. CDR1 is GTSNPN, CDR2 SVGIG, per germline (reference sequence). V dropped 1 base and J dropped 0 bases, with 6 bases sitting between them. The CDR3 coding sequence is TGTGCCTGGAGTGGACAGCTGAACACTGAAGCTTTCTTT. This codes for CAWSGQLNTEAFF.

V is TRBV25-1 and J is TRBJ1-6; D gene ambiguous. Trimming cost V 5 bases and J 4 bases, with 15 bases left between them. Germline CDR1 reads MGHDK; CDR2 reads SYGVNS. The CDR3 runs 16 residues. The CDR3 nucleotides are TGTGCCAGCAGTAGGGAGGGTGGGGATTATAATTCACCCCTCCACTTT. It specifies CASSREGGDYNSPLHF.

V usage is TRBV10-1 and J usage is TRBJ2-3; D may be TRBD2 (5 bases). CDR1 and CDR2 (germline): WNHNN, SYGVQD (reference sequence). This CDR3 is 15 amino acids long. V dropped 7 bases and J dropped 4 bases, with 18 bases sitting between them. As DNA, the CDR3 is TGCGCCAGCATTACCAGGAATAGCGAGGCAGATACGCAGTATTTT. It codes for CASITRNSEADTQYF.

For this clone: The same CDR3 also results from other DNA sequences found in this sample. The rearrangement joins TRBV4-3 to TRBJ1-2; no reliable D call. V lost 0 bases to trimming and J lost 8 bases, with 10 bases between them. The CDR3 is 13 amino acids. The germline V gene has CDR1 LGHNA and CDR2 YSLEER. This chain's CDR3 is CASSQDRRRGYTF. CDR3 in DNA: TGCGCCAGCAGCCAAGATCGCCGGCGGGGCTACACCTTC.

The chain has TRBV6-6 and TRBJ2-7; D remains ambiguous. The V gene's germline CDR1 is MNHNY and CDR2 SVGAGI (reference sequence). This CDR3 contains 13 residues. V was pared by 7 bases and J by 2 bases, with 12 bases between. CDR3 coding DNA: TGTGCCAGCACCCTTGGGGTGGCCTACGAGCAGTACTTC. Amino acid sequence: CASTLGVAYEQYF.

A remark on this clone: The junction departs from the called germline gene at one end, perhaps through a read error. Additional DNA sequences in this sample encode the identical CDR3. CDR3 loop: CASSPRTSATYQETQYF. As DNA, the CDR3 is TGTGCCAGCAGCCCCCGGACTAGCGCAACGTACCAGGAGACCCAGTACTTC. The V and J genes are TRBV11-2 and TRBJ2-5, with 9 nucleotides matching TRBD2. The CDR3 has 17 residues. The germline gives CDR1 SGHAT, CDR2 FQNNGV.

The chain carries TRBV2 and TRBJ2-5; possibly TRBD1 or TRBD2 for D (5 bases each). With 4 bases removed from V and 2 bases from J, the gap between germline ends came to 14 bases. The CDR3 loop spans 15 amino acids. The germline V gene encodes CDR1 SNHLY and CDR2 FYNNEI. The CDR3 DNA reads as TGTGCCAGCAGTGGCCTTGCCGGGGCTCAAGAGACCCAGTACTTC. Its protein is CASSGLAGAQETQYF.

CDR3 in DNA: TGCAGCGCCTATCTAGCGCCGGGCTACAATGAGCAGTTCTTC. It encodes CSAYLAPGYNEQFF. The chain uses TRBV29-1 and TRBJ2-1; perhaps TRBD2 as D (6 bases). The germline CDR1 and CDR2 sequences are SQVTM and ANQGSEA. Trimming took 7 bases from V and 3 from J, leaving 16 bases between them. CDR3 size: 14 residues.

This sequence joins TRBV5-8 and TRBJ1-5; D is ambiguous. The CDR3 totals 11 residues. Trimming pared 1 base from V and 6 bases from J, leaving 2 bases between. CDR1 is SGHTS and CDR2 is YDEGEE in the germline V gene. The DNA for the CDR3 is TGTGCCAGCAGCTTGCTTCAGCCCCAGCATTTT. Amino acid sequence: CASSLLQPQHF.

This sequence joins TRBV7-9 and TRBJ2-7; 7 bases agree with TRBD2. Per the germline V gene, CDR1 is SEHNR and CDR2 is FQNEAQ (reference sequence). V trimming: 4 bases; J trimming: 3 bases; junction bases outside the gene matches: 9. This CDR3 comprises 15 residues. The chain's CDR3 is CASSSRSGGYYEQYF. CDR3 nucleotides: TGTGCCAGCAGCTCAAGGTCGGGGGGTTACTACGAGCAGTACTTC.

The genes are TRBV5-1 and TRBJ2-7; 9 nucleotides match TRBD2. CDR3 length equals 12 residues. Looked up from germline, CDR1 is SGHRS and CDR2 is YFSETQ. With 7 bases clipped from V and 5 bases from J, the junction kept 4 bases outside the gene matches. CDR3 nucleotides: TGCGCCAGCGCGGGAGGGATCAACGAGCAGTACTTC. Translated: CASAGGINEQYF.

V is TRBV5-1 and J is TRBJ2-1; 8 bases are shared with TRBD2. From germline, CDR1 is SGHRS and CDR2 YFSETQ. Unmatched junction bases numbered 5, after V lost 1 base and J lost 5 bases. The length of the CDR3 is 15 residues. The CDR3 sequence: CASSLLVAGNNEQFF. CDR3 DNA: TGCGCCAGCAGCTTGTTGGTAGCGGGGAACAATGAGCAGTTCTTC.

This clone was detected a few times. The chain carries TRBV4-1 and TRBJ1-1, with 9 bases fitting TRBD1. Germline values: CDR1 MGHRA, CDR2 YSYEKL. The CDR3 totals 17 residues. V was clipped by 8 bases and J by 0 bases; unmatched bases: 13. In nucleotides, the CDR3 is TGCGCCAGCGCGACTTTCGGGACAGGGCCCTTGAACACTGAAGCTTTCTTT. Translated, it gives CASATFGTGPLNTEAFF.

The V and J genes are TRBV6-5 and TRBJ2-2, with D possibly TRBD2 on 6 matching bases. From germline, CDR1 is MNHEY and CDR2 SVGAGI. The CDR3 has 15 amino acids. Trimming shortened V by 2 bases and J by 4 bases, and 11 bases separated the two germline ends. CDR3 amino acids: CASSYQQGGTGELFF. The CDR3 bases are TGTGCCAGCAGTTACCAGCAGGGAGGCACCGGGGAGCTGTTTTTT.